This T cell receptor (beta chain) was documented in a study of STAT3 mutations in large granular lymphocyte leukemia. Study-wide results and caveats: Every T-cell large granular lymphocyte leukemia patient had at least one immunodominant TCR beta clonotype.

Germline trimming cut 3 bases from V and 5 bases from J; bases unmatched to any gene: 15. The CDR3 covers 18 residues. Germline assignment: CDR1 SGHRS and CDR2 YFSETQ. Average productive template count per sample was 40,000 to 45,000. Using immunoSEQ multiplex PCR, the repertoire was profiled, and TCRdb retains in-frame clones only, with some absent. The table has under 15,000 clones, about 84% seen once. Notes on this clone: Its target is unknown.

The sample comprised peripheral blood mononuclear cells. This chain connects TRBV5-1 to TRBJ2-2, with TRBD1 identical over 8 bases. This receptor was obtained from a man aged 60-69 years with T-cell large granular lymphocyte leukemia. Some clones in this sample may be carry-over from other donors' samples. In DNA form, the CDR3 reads TGCGCCAGCAGCTCACCCGGGACAGGTGGACCGAGAACCGGGGAGCTGTTTTTT. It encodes CASSSPGTGGPRTGELFF.